The 10 T cell receptor beta chains below come from one sample, sequenced in a study of blood T cell repertoires in COVID-19. Data came from immunoSEQ multiplex PCR; TCRdb stores just in-frame clones and leaves some out. This table holds some 350,000 clones, approximately 84% found once. Sequenced sample: PBMCs or T cells enriched from blood (not recorded which). All receptors come from a woman in her twenties or thirties who had recovered from COVID-19.

The chain couples TRBV2 to TRBJ2-1; 9 bases are a match to TRBD2. The CDR3 consists of 17 residues. V was clipped by 8 bases and J by 4 bases; unmatched bases: 15. Germline values: CDR1 SNHLY, CDR2 FYNNEI. CDR3 coding DNA: TGTGCCAGCCCCGGCGGACCGACTAGCGGCTTGTACAATGAGCAGTTCTTC. This encodes CASPGGPTSGLYNEQFF.

The chain carries TRBV2 and TRBJ1-3; D unresolved. The CDR3 sequence is 13 residues long. Trimming shortened V by 7 bases and J by 2 bases, and 9 bases separated the two germline ends. CDR1 SNHLY and CDR2 FYNNEI come from the germline V gene. The CDR3 is CASTGMAGNTIYF. In DNA, the CDR3 is TGTGCCAGCACGGGGATGGCTGGAAACACCATATATTTT.

This clone was counted only a few times. This sequence joins TRBV25-1 and TRBJ1-2; 10 nucleotides match TRBD1. J gave up 4 bases and V 3 bases, and 8 bases lay outside the gene matches. The CDR3 is 16 amino acids. Germline V gives CDR1 MGHDK, CDR2 SYGVNS. DNA of the CDR3: TGTGCCAGCAGTGATCCCCGGACAGGGGGAATCTATGGCTACACCTTC. Protein: CASSDPRTGGIYGYTF.

The CDR3 region is CASSEGQANSPLHF. CDR3 in DNA: TGTGCCAGCAGTGAGGGACAAGCAAATTCACCCCTCCACTTT. The chain links TRBV6-1 to TRBJ1-6; a possible D gene is TRBD1 (6 bases). In germline, CDR1 is MNHNS, CDR2 SASEGT. V was clipped by 3 bases and J by 7 bases, with 10 bases between them. The CDR3 runs 14 residues.

V usage is TRBV7-3 and J usage is TRBJ2-7; 7 bases align to TRBD2. This CDR3 has 15 residues. In germline, CDR1 is SGHTA, CDR2 FQGTGA. The J segment lost 5 bases and the V segment lost 5 bases, leaving 12 bases of the junction unmatched. The CDR3 loop reads CASSPSRLARDEQYF. DNA for the CDR3: TGTGCCAGCAGCCCTTCCCGACTAGCTCGAGACGAGCAGTACTTC.

This chain joins TRBV6-1 and TRBJ2-1; D unclear. Trimming stripped 2 bases from V and 2 bases from J, with 13 bases between. The V gene's germline CDR1 is MNHNS and CDR2 SASEGT. This CDR3 has 16 residues. The CDR3 protein is CASSEPRASPYNEQFF. In DNA form, the CDR3 reads TGTGCCAGCAGTGAACCACGAGCATCACCCTACAATGAGCAGTTCTTC.

This sequence joins TRBV28 and TRBJ2-1; 9 bases are shared with TRBD2. With 7 bases clipped from V and 2 bases from J, the junction kept 12 bases outside the gene matches. CDR1 and CDR2 from the germline V gene are MDHEN and SYDVKM. The CDR3 is made up of 17 amino acids. CDR3 protein: CASKGASGTLPYNEQFF. The CDR3 coding sequence is TGTGCCAGCAAGGGCGCTAGCGGGACCCTACCCTACAATGAGCAGTTCTTC.

The chain links TRBV18 to TRBJ2-7; 7 bases agree with TRBD1. The CDR3 has 13 amino acids. CDR1 KGHSH and CDR2 LQKENI come from the germline V gene. V trimming: 3 bases; J trimming: 5 bases; junction bases outside the gene matches: 4. The DNA of the CDR3 is TGTGCCAGCTCACCGAAGCAGGGGGACGAGCAGTACTTC. It translates to CASSPKQGDEQYF. The entire variable domain, with the rest obtained from reference TRBV18 and TRBJ2-7, is as follows: NAGVMQNPRHLVRRRGQEARLRCSPMKGHSHVYWYRQLPEEGLKFMVYLQKENIIDESGMPKERFSAEFPKEGPSILRIQQVVRGDSAAYFCASSPKQGDEQYFGPGTRLTVT.

This chain joins TRBV29-1 and TRBJ2-1; D is unclear. Trimming cost V 5 bases and J 0 bases, with 11 bases left between them. CDR1 and CDR2 from the germline V gene are SQVTM and ANQGSEA. This CDR3 contains 14 residues. The CDR3 nucleotides are TGCAGCGTTCCCAGCGTGAGCTCCTACAATGAGCAGTTCTTC. Translation: CSVPSVSSYNEQFF.

The CDR3 here is CSVVGDTVETQYF. Here the CDR3 DNA reads TGCAGCGTTGTAGGGGACACGGTGGAGACCCAGTACTTC. The chain joins TRBV29-1 to TRBJ2-5, with D perhaps matching TRBD1 (6 bases). V lost 4 bases, J lost 5 bases, and 14 bases lay in between. CDR1 SQVTM and CDR2 ANQGSEA come from the germline V gene. This CDR3 comprises 13 residues.